Below, 32 T cell receptor beta chains from the same sample are listed, as sequenced in a study of CD8+ T cells in alopecia areata. Extracted RNA was reverse transcribed into cDNA, the sequencing template. The data were produced by immunoSEQ multiplex PCR, yet TCRdb's version contains in-frame clones alone and is incomplete. Of approximately 170,000 clones listed, approximately 62% are singletons. The treatment here: oral pan-JAK inhibitor, 5-10 mg twice daily. The sequencing used CD4+ T cells sorted from blood, collected at week 24, from a patient treated with tofacitinib. All receptors derive from a human donor with alopecia areata.

This clone was recorded a few times. The rearrangement links TRBV7-9 to TRBJ2-1, with D unresolved. CDR3 length: 15 amino acids. Deletions cut 5 bases from V and 1 base from J, with 12 bases between. The germline V gene has CDR1 SEHNR and CDR2 FQNEAQ (reference sequence). In DNA, the CDR3 is TGTGCCAGCAGCGCCCCCGGCCTATCCTACAATGAGCAGTTCTTC. The encoded protein is CASSAPGLSYNEQFF.

The chain links TRBV4-1 to TRBJ1-1; D unresolved. This CDR3 has 13 amino acids. V was shortened by 0 bases and J by 4 bases, with 6 bases between the two germline ends. The germline CDR1 and CDR2 sequences are MGHRA and YSYEKL. CDR3 residues: CASSQDMITEAFF. The CDR3 DNA reads TGCGCCAGCAGCCAAGATATGATCACTGAAGCTTTCTTT.

The chain carries TRBV6-6 and TRBJ2-3; TRBD2 might be the D (7 bases). Per the germline V gene, CDR1 is MNHNY and CDR2 is SVGAGI (reference sequence). Between the trimmed V and J ends, which lost 8 bases and 7 bases, there was a span of 19 bases. The CDR3 has 14 amino acids. Here the CDR3 DNA reads TGTGCCAGCCGACCCCCGGGGGGCAGTTATACGCAGTATTTT. It translates to CASRPPGGSYTQYF.

This clone showed up just a few times. V usage is TRBV30 and J usage is TRBJ2-7; tentatively, D is TRBD2 (6 bases). The CDR3 length is 14 residues. Germline V lookup: CDR1 GTSNPN, CDR2 SVGIG (reference sequence). Trimming cost V 1 base and J 9 bases, with 19 bases left between them. The CDR3 reads CAWSGTRGGRGQYF. Written as DNA, the CDR3 is TGTGCCTGGAGTGGAACCCGGGGAGGAAGAGGGCAGTACTTC.

The rearrangement links TRBV28 to TRBJ2-7; TRBD2 aligns across 7 bases. The CDR3 is 16 amino acids. V was clipped by 1 base and J by 2 bases; unmatched bases: 8. CDR1 and CDR2 (germline): MDHEN, SYDVKM. CDR3 amino acids: CASSLSGGRGTYEQYF. As DNA, the CDR3 is TGTGCCAGCAGTTTATCGGGTGGGCGGGGGACCTACGAGCAGTACTTC. The full variable domain, rest sourced from reference TRBV28 and TRBJ2-7, is DVKVTQSSRYLVKRTGEKVFLECVQDMDHENMFWYRQDPGLGLRLIYFSYDVKMKEKGDIPEGYSVSREKKERFSLILESASTNQTSMYLCASSLSGGRGTYEQYFGPGTRLTVT.

The V call is TRBV30, the J call TRBJ2-3; maybe TRBD1 (5 bases). The CDR3 spans 15 residues. CDR1 is GTSNPN and CDR2 is SVGIG in the germline V gene (reference sequence). V dropped 4 bases and J dropped 2 bases, with 16 bases sitting between them. CDR3 amino acids: CAWTLGQGSTDTQYF. Written as DNA, the CDR3 is TGTGCCTGGACCCTGGGTCAGGGATCCACAGATACGCAGTATTTT. The full variable domain, with the rest looked up from reference TRBV30 and TRBJ2-3, is SQTIHQWPATLVQPVGSPLSLECTVEGTSNPNLYWYRQAAGRGLQLLFYSVGIGQISSEVPQNLSASRPQDRQFILSSKKLLLSDSGFYLCAWTLGQGSTDTQYFGPGTRLTVL.

This clone was seen a handful of times. V usage is TRBV29-1 and J usage is TRBJ1-1; maybe TRBD1 (5 bases). The length of the CDR3 is 13 residues. Germline V lookup: CDR1 SQVTM, CDR2 ANQGSEA. V was trimmed by 4 bases and J by 1 base, leaving 10 bases between them. The CDR3 DNA follows: TGCAGCGTTGGGGGCAGGTGGAACACTGAAGCTTTCTTT. Residues: CSVGGRWNTEAFF.

V is TRBV27 and J is TRBJ1-6, with 7 bases lining up with TRBD1. Trimming removed 1 base from V and 7 bases from J; junction bases left unmatched: 1. The CDR3 extends over 14 amino acids. Germline V gene sequence: CDR1 MNHEY, CDR2 SMNVEV (reference sequence). CDR3 DNA: TGTGCCAGCAGTTTATGGACAGGCAATTCACCCCTCCACTTT. The encoded protein is CASSLWTGNSPLHF.

The rearrangement links TRBV30 to TRBJ1-2; tentative D call: TRBD1 (5 bases). The germline V and J ends were trimmed by 0 bases and 4 bases, with 12 bases remaining between them. Germline CDR1 is GTSNPN and CDR2 is SVGIG (reference sequence). The CDR3 has 14 residues. The CDR3 reads CAWSVSWGPYGYTF. The CDR3 nucleotides are TGTGCCTGGAGTGTATCCTGGGGCCCCTATGGCTACACCTTC.

V and J are TRBV30 and TRBJ1-1, with TRBD1 as a possible D gene (5 bases). V was clipped by 5 bases and J by 11 bases, with 21 bases between them. Germline V gene sequence: CDR1 GTSNPN, CDR2 SVGIG (reference sequence). This CDR3 spans 13 amino acids. The CDR3 DNA sequence: TGTGCCTGGTGGAGGGGATTGGGGCATGGGGCTTTCTTT. Protein: CAWWRGLGHGAFF.

This chain links TRBV20-1 with TRBJ1-1; D uncertain. This CDR3 comprises 10 residues. Trimming removed 4 bases from V and 7 bases from J, with 7 bases in between. CDR1 DFQATT and CDR2 SNEGSKA come from the germline V gene (reference sequence). Here the CDR3 reads CSATYIEAFF. In nucleotides, the CDR3 is TGCAGTGCTACTTACATTGAAGCTTTCTTT.

This chain links TRBV9 with TRBJ1-1; D is perhaps TRBD1 (6 bases). Trimming cost V 0 bases and J 9 bases, with 21 bases left between them. Per germline, CDR1 SGDLS and CDR2 YYNGEE. The CDR3 consists of 16 residues. This chain's CDR3 is CASSVAVTGFGIKAFF. The CDR3 bases are TGTGCCAGCAGCGTAGCCGTCACAGGGTTTGGGATAAAAGCTTTCTTT.

This clone was observed once. CDR3 in DNA: TGTGCCACCAGGGGGACAGGGGGATTCGATGGCTACACCTTC. It yields the protein CATRGTGGFDGYTF. The genes are TRBV15 and TRBJ1-2; 11 bases line up with TRBD1. The germline CDR1 and CDR2 sequences are LNHNV and YYDKDF (reference sequence). The CDR3 totals 14 residues. Unmatched junction bases numbered 6, after V lost 6 bases and J lost 6 bases.

The gene calls are TRBV20-1 and TRBJ1-2, with D hard to call. This CDR3 contains 11 residues. V lost 6 bases to trimming and J lost 5 bases, with 10 bases between them. Looked up from germline, CDR1 is DFQATT and CDR2 is SNEGSKA (reference sequence). CDR3 residues: CSAPLAYGYTF. CDR3 nucleotide sequence: TGCAGTGCCCCGTTGGCATATGGCTACACCTTC.

This clone was counted between two and nine times. This rearrangement joins TRBV29-1 to TRBJ2-4; TRBD1 might be the D (5 bases). The CDR3 consists of 13 residues. Germline values: CDR1 SQVTM, CDR2 ANQGSEA. Trimming stripped 5 bases from V and 0 bases from J, with 8 bases between. The CDR3 nucleotides are TGCAGCGTTACGACAGTAGCCAAAAACATTCAGTACTTC. It yields the protein CSVTTVAKNIQYF. Using reference TRBV29-1 and TRBJ2-4 for the parts outside the CDR3, the full variable domain is SAVISQKPSRDICQRGTSLTIQCQVDSQVTMMFWYRQQPGQSLTLIATANQGSEATYESGFVIDKFPISRPNLTFSTLTVSNMSPEDSSIYLCSVTTVAKNIQYFGAGTRLSVL.

V gene TRBV10-3 combines with J gene TRBJ2-7; D might be TRBD2 (5 bases). The CDR3 has 13 amino acids. Germline V gene data show CDR1 as ENHRY and CDR2 as SYGVKD. Trimming pared 6 bases from V and 7 bases from J, leaving 16 bases between. CDR3 DNA sequence: TGTGCCATCAGCCCCGGGTCTCCGGGAGAGCAGTACTTC. Its protein product is CAISPGSPGEQYF.

This clone was recorded only once. This chain links TRBV5-1 with TRBJ2-2; 9 bases fit TRBD1. The CDR3 is 14 residues long. The V gene's germline CDR1 is SGHRS and CDR2 YFSETQ. V lost 5 bases and J lost 4; bases outside the gene matches: 3. The CDR3 bases are TGCGCCAGCAGGGGACAGGGAGGCACCGGGGAGCTGTTTTTT. Its translation: CASRGQGGTGELFF.

The sample holds a few counts of this clone. J is TRBJ2-1 and V is TRBV7-9; TRBD2 matches at 9 bases. V dropped 1 base and J dropped 0; count of bases not matched to a gene: 1. CDR3 length equals 16 residues. Germline V CDR1 and CDR2: SEHNR, FQNEAQ (reference sequence). In nucleotides, the CDR3 is TGTGCCAGCAGCTTAGTAGCGGGGGACTCCTACAATGAGCAGTTCTTC. This sequence encodes CASSLVAGDSYNEQFF. The full variable domain, in which reference TRBV7-9 and TRBJ2-1 provide the parts outside the CDR3, is DTGVSQNPRHKITKRGQNVTFRCDPISEHNRLYWYRQTLGQGPEFLTYFQNEAQLEKSRLLSDRFSAERPKGSFSTLEIQRTEQGDSAMYLCASSLVAGDSYNEQFFGPGTRLTVL.

J is TRBJ1-5 and V is TRBV5-6, with D maybe TRBD1 (6 bases). V was trimmed by 0 bases and J by 7 bases, leaving 11 bases between them. CDR3 size: 14 residues. CDR1 is SGHDT, CDR2 YYEEEE, per germline. DNA for the CDR3: TGTGCCAGCAGCTTGGAGGGGGGAAGACAGCCCCAGCATTTT. It translates to CASSLEGGRQPQHF.

The chain recombines TRBV4-1 with TRBJ2-6, with D perhaps TRBD2 (5 bases). Trimming removed 1 base from V and 2 bases from J, with 18 bases in between. This CDR3 has 19 amino acids. CDR1 is MGHRA and CDR2 is YSYEKL in the germline V gene. CDR3 DNA: TGCGCCAGCAGCCAAGGTCCCCTAGCTTTCATACCTGGGGCCAACGTCCTGACTTTC. Translation gives CASSQGPLAFIPGANVLTF.

This clone turned up a few times. This chain joins TRBV5-1 and TRBJ1-5; no firm D call. The V end was cut by 0 bases, the J end by 1 base, with 5 bases between. Germline CDR1 and CDR2: SGHRS and YFSETQ. CDR3 length: 14 amino acids. CDR3 sequence (DNA): TGCGCCAGCAGCTTGGACGGAAGCAATCAGCCCCAGCATTTT. Translated: CASSLDGSNQPQHF.

This clone was observed a single time. The chain joins TRBV10-3 to TRBJ2-7; 7 bases agree with TRBD1. Looked up from germline, CDR1 is ENHRY and CDR2 is SYGVKD. This CDR3 has 14 amino acids. The V and J ends lost 8 bases and 1 base, in that order; junction bases with no gene match: 8. CDR3 nucleotides: TGTGCCATCCAAAGGGACAGAATGTCCTACGAGCAGTACTTC. Its translation is CAIQRDRMSYEQYF.

The chain joins TRBV4-1 to TRBJ2-3; TRBD2 might be the D (6 bases). The CDR3 totals 15 residues. V was trimmed by 1 base and J by 0 bases, leaving 8 bases between them. Germline V CDR1 and CDR2: MGHRA, YSYEKL. The DNA of the CDR3 is TGCGCCAGCAGCCAAGGTGGGGGGAGCACAGATACGCAGTATTTT. Translation: CASSQGGGSTDTQYF.

The chain links TRBV4-1 to TRBJ1-5; 12 bases align to TRBD1. The V gene end was trimmed by 4 bases and the J gene end by 11 bases; junction bases not matched to a gene: 15. The CDR3 loop spans 17 amino acids. Germline CDR1 MGHRA, CDR2 YSYEKL. The CDR3 DNA sequence: TGCGCCAGCAGCCCGGGGGGATACGGGACAGGGGGCCGGTCCCAGCATTTT. Protein sequence: CASSPGGYGTGGRSQHF.

The chain employs TRBV6-6 and TRBJ1-5; D is unclear. This CDR3 region has 13 residues. Germline V gene sequence: CDR1 MNHNY, CDR2 SVGAGI (reference sequence). Trimming shortened V by 8 bases and J by 0 bases, and 8 bases separated the two germline ends. The chain's CDR3 is CASADTSNQPQHF. CDR3 bases: TGTGCCAGCGCAGACACTAGCAATCAGCCCCAGCATTTT.

The V call is TRBV29-1, the J call TRBJ2-5; D is unclear. The CDR3 loop spans 11 amino acids. Trimming removed 4 bases from V and 4 bases from J, with 7 bases in between. Germline CDR1 reads SQVTM; CDR2 reads ANQGSEA. The CDR3 DNA reads as TGCAGCGTTGGTTCTCCAGAGACCCAGTACTTC. Amino acid sequence: CSVGSPETQYF.

This chain joins TRBV2 and TRBJ2-4, with 7 bases aligning to TRBD1. This CDR3 is built from 14 residues. Germline trimming cut 5 bases from V and 7 bases from J; bases unmatched to any gene: 8. Germline-derived CDR1 and CDR2 are SNHLY and FYNNEI. The DNA for the CDR3 is TGTGCCAGCAGTTCTACAAAGGGGGCCAACATTCAGTACTTC. This sequence encodes CASSSTKGANIQYF.

The chain carries TRBV7-2 and TRBJ1-2, with D perhaps TRBD1 (5 bases). Looked up from germline, CDR1 is SGHTA and CDR2 is FQGNSA. The V end was cut by 6 bases, the J end by 6 bases, with 20 bases between. This CDR3 has 15 amino acids. CDR3: CASSPTARVTDGYTF. CDR3 sequence (DNA): TGTGCCAGCAGTCCCACCGCCAGGGTAACTGATGGCTACACCTTC.

The chain combines TRBV27 with TRBJ2-7; TRBD2 aligns across 9 bases. The J segment lost 2 bases and the V segment lost 7 bases, leaving 6 bases of the junction unmatched. This CDR3 spans 14 amino acids. CDR1 and CDR2 (germline): MNHEY, SMNVEV (reference sequence). The CDR3 DNA sequence: TGTGCCAGCATTCGGCTAGCGGGGACCTACGAGCAGTACTTC. This codes for CASIRLAGTYEQYF.

The rearrangement links TRBV2 to TRBJ1-2; no clear D gene. Trimming removed 0 bases from V and 8 bases from J, with 13 bases in between. The CDR3 is 14 amino acids. Germline-derived CDR1 and CDR2 are SNHLY and FYNNEI. The CDR3 coding sequence is TGTGCCAGCAGTGAAGCACGTCGGGCCCGAGGCTACACCTTC. Encoded protein: CASSEARRARGYTF.

The chain joins TRBV7-9 to TRBJ1-2; possible D gene TRBD1, 5 bases. Germline lookup yields CDR1 SEHNR and CDR2 FQNEAQ (reference sequence). This CDR3 has 17 amino acids. Between the trimmed V and J ends, which lost 4 bases and 2 bases, there was a span of 20 bases. The CDR3 protein is CASSSTARQKRNYGYTF. CDR3 nucleotides: TGTGCCAGCAGCTCAACTGCCCGACAGAAGCGGAACTATGGCTACACCTTC.

The rearrangement uses TRBV9 and TRBJ1-2, with unresolved D. From germline, CDR1 is SGDLS and CDR2 YYNGEE. There are 11 residues in the CDR3. The V end was cut by 3 bases, the J end by 6 bases, with 6 bases between. CDR3 in amino acids: CASSAWNGYTF. The CDR3 DNA reads TGTGCCAGCAGCGCGTGGAATGGCTACACCTTC.